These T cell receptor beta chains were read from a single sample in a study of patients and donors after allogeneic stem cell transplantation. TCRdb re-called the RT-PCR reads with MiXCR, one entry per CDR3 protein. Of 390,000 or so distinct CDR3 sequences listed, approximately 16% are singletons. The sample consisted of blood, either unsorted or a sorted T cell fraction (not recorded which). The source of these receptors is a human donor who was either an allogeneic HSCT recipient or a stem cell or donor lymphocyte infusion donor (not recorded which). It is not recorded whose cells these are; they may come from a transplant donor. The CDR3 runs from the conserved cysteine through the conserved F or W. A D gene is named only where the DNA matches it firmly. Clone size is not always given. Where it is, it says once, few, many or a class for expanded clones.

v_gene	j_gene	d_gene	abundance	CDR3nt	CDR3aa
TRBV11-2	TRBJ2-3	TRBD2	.	TGTGCCAGCAGCTTAGATCTAGCGGGAGGGCCCCATACGCAGTATTTT	CASSLDLAGGPHTQYF
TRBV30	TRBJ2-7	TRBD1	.	TGTGCCTGGAGTCCCGACAGGGCGTACGAGCAGTACTTC	CAWSPDRAYEQYF
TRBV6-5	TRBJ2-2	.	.	TGTGCCAGCAGTTACTCCGGGGACGCCGGGGAGCTGTTTTTT	CASSYSGDAGELFF
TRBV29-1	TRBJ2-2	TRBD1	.	TGCAGCGTTGGACAGGGGTGGACCGGGGAGCTGTTTTTT	CSVGQGWTGELFF
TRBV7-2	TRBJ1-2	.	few	TGTGCCAGCAGCTTAGAGGGCCCAGCTAACTATGGCTACACCTTC	CASSLEGPANYGYTF
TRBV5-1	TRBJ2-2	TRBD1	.	TGCGCCAGCAGCCCCGCCGGGACAGGGATGATCGGGGAGCTGTTTTTT	CASSPAGTGMIGELFF
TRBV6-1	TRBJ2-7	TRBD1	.	TGTGCCAGCAGTCGCGGGACAGGGGCGGCCTACGAGCAGTACTTC	CASSRGTGAAYEQYF
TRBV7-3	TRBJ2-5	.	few	TGTGCCAGCAGCCTAGGGAGTTCAGGGACGGAGACCCAGTACTTC	CASSLGSSGTETQYF
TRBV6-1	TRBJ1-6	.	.	TGTGCCAGCAGTGACCAGGGGAAGCGATCATCCCTCCACTTT	CASSDQGKRSSLHF
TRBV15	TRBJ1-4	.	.	TGTGCCACCAGCGGCAGACGGGCAACTAATGAAAAACTGTTTTTT	CATSGRRATNEKLFF
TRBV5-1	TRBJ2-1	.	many	TGCGCCAGCAGCTTTGGGGGCTCGAACAATGAGCAGTTCTTC	CASSFGGSNNEQFF
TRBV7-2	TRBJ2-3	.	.	TGTGCCAGCAGCCCCCCCCGGCGTAGCTACAGCACAGATACGCAGTATTTT	CASSPPRRSYSTDTQYF
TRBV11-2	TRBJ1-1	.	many	TGTGCCAGCAGCCTCGGGGCCCGAGGGACTGAAGCTTTCTTT	CASSLGARGTEAFF
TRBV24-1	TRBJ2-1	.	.	TGTGCCACCAGTGATTTAAGCCCTTACAATGAGCAGTTCTTC	CATSDLSPYNEQFF
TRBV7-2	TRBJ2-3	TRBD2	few	TGTGCCAGCAACCTAAGCGGGGGCGGGCTAACAGATACGCAGTATTTT	CASNLSGGGLTDTQYF
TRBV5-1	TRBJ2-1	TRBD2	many	TGCGCCAGTACGACTAGCGGGGGCCCGAGCTCCTACAATGAGCAGTTCTTC	CASTTSGGPSSYNEQFF
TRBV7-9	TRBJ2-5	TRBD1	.	TGTGCCAGCAGCTTTCGGACAGGGTCTTACCAAGAGACCCAGTACTTC	CASSFRTGSYQETQYF
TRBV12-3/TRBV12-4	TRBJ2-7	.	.	TGTGCCAGCAGTTGGCAGCTCCGTCCGTACGAGCAGTACTTC	CASSWQLRPYEQYF
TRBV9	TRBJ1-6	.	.	TGTGCCAGCAGCGTAGAAATAAATTCACCCCTCCACTTT	CASSVEINSPLHF
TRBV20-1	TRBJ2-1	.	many	TGCAGTGCTAGTTTAGGGACTGAGCAGTTCTTC	CSASLGTEQFF
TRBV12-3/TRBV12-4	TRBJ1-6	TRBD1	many	TGTGCCAGCAGCCCGCGGACAGGGCTTAATTCACCCCTCCACTTT	CASSPRTGLNSPLHF
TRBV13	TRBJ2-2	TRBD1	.	TGTGCCAGCAGCTTCCAGGGGGCCGGGGAGCTGTTTTTT	CASSFQGAGELFF
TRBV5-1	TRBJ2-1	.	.	TGCGCCAGCAGCAAAAACTACAATGAGCAGTTCTTC	CASSKNYNEQFF
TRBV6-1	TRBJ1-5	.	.	TGTGCCAGCAGTGGTCGACAGATCAATCAGCCCCAGCATTTT	CASSGRQINQPQHF
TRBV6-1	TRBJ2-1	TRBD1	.	TGTGCCAGCAGTGAATGGGACAGGGGGTTTCAGTTCTTC	CASSEWDRGFQFF
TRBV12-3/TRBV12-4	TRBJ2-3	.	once	TGTGCCAGCAGCGACAGGGACTACCAGAAACCCACAGATACGCAGTATTTT	CASSDRDYQKPTDTQYF
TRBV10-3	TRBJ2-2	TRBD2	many	TGTGCCACCACTAGCGGGGGGCCGAACACCGGGGAGCTGTTTTTT	CATTSGGPNTGELFF
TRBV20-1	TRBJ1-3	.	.	TGCAGTGCCCGGATGTCAGGAAACACCATATATTTT	CSARMSGNTIYF
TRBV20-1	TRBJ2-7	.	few	TGCAGTGCTAGAGATGGGGGCTACGAGCAGTACTTC	CSARDGGYEQYF
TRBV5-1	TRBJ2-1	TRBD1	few	TGCGCCAGCAGACCAGACAGGGGGACGCACAACAATGAGCAGTTCTTC	CASRPDRGTHNNEQFF
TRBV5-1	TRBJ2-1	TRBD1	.	TGCGCCAGCAGCTTGGCGGGACAGGGGAGGGATGAGCAGTTCTTC	CASSLAGQGRDEQFF
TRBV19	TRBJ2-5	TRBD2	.	TGTGCCAGTAGTATCGGGACTAAACCTTATGAGACCCAGTACTTC	CASSIGTKPYETQYF
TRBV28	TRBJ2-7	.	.	TGTGCCAGCAGTGAGGGTGGGCAGTACTTC	CASSEGGQYF
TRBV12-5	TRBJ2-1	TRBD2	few	TGTGCTAGTGGTTTCCCCGGCGGGGGGTGGAATGAGCAGTTCTTC	CASGFPGGGWNEQFF
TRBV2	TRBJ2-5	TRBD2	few	TGTGCCAGCAGTGGGCCGTTAAGAGCGGGGGACTTCCAAGAGACCCAGTACTTC	CASSGPLRAGDFQETQYF
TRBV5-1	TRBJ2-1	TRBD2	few	TGCGCCAGCGGGCGGGGGACCATCTTCTCCTACAATGAGCAGTTCTTC	CASGRGTIFSYNEQFF
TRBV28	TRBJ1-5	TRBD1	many	TGTGCCAGCAGCCCCGGACAGGGGTATCAGCCCCAGCATTTT	CASSPGQGYQPQHF
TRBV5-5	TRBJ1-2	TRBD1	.	TGTGCCAGCAGCTACACAGGGGGCGAGGACTATGGCTACACCTTC	CASSYTGGEDYGYTF
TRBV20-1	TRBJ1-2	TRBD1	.	TGCAGTGCTAGGAGGACCCGGACAGGGGAACTCGCAGGCTACACCTTC	CSARRTRTGELAGYTF
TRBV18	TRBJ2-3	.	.	TGTGCCAGCTCACCACCGGGGCGTAAAATCACAGATACGCAGTATTTT	CASSPPGRKITDTQYF
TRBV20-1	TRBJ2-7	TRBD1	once	TGCAGTGCACCGGGACAGATCCACGAGCAGTACTTC	CSAPGQIHEQYF
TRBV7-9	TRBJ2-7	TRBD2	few	TGTGCCAGCAGCTTGCCGGGACTAGCGATGTACGAGCAGTACTTC	CASSLPGLAMYEQYF
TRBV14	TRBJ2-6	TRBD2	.	TGTGCCAGCGAAGTGACTAGCGGGAGACTAAGGTCTGGGGCCAACGTCCTGACTTTC	CASEVTSGRLRSGANVLTF
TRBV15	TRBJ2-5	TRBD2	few	TGTGCCACCAGCAGAGGGGGACTAGCGGGACGGACTCAAGAGACCCAGTACTTC	CATSRGGLAGRTQETQYF
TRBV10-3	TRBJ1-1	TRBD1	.	TGTGCCATCAGTGGGACAGGGGGCGTGAACACTGAAGCTTTCTTT	CAISGTGGVNTEAFF
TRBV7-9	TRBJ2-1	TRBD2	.	TGTGCCAGCAGCTTGTTAGCGGGAGGAAATGAGCAGTTCTTC	CASSLLAGGNEQFF
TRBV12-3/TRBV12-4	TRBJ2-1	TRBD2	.	TGTGCCAGCAGCCCCGAGGGAGCGGGGGGGCAAGCGGAGCAGTTCTTC	CASSPEGAGGQAEQFF
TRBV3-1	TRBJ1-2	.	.	TGTGCCAGCAGCCAAGTATGGCCTCGCGATGGCTACACCTTC	CASSQVWPRDGYTF
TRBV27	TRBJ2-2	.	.	TGTGCCAGCAGTTTACACGGAGGAGCGGGCACCGGGGAGCTGTTTTTT	CASSLHGGAGTGELFF
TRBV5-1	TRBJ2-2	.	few	TGCGCCAGCAGCACAGGGCACGGGGAGCTGTTTTTT	CASSTGHGELFF
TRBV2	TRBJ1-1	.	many	TGTGCCAGCTTTTATCAGGGGCGGGCTTTCTTT	CASFYQGRAFF
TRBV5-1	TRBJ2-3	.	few	TGCGCCAGCAGCTTGTTGACGGGACACCTGACACCCCGCACAGATACGCAGTATTTT	CASSLLTGHLTPRTDTQYF
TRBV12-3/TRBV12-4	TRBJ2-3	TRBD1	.	TGTGCCGGCCGCAGGGGGCTGGGCACAGATACGCAGTATTTT	CAGRRGLGTDTQYF
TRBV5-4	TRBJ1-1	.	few	TGTGCCAGCAGCTTGGGCCCAGCTATGAACACTGAAGCTTTCTTT	CASSLGPAMNTEAFF
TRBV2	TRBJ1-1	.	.	TGTGCCAGCTTCAGGGTGTCGGGGAACACTGAAGCTTTCTTT	CASFRVSGNTEAFF
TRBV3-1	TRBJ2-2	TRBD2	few	TGTGCCAGCAGAATACTAGCGGGGGGGAACCCCGGGGAGCTGTTTTTT	CASRILAGGNPGELFF
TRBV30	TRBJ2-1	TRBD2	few	TGTGCCTGGAGTCAAGCCGGGACTAGCGGGAAATACAATGAGCAGTTCTTC	CAWSQAGTSGKYNEQFF
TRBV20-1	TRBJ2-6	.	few	TGCAGTGCTAGAGGAATGGGCTCTGGGGCCAACGTCCTGACTTTC	CSARGMGSGANVLTF